The 31 T cell receptor beta chains below all came from one sample that was sequenced in a study of radiotherapy plus CTLA-4 blockade in lung cancer. Clones were read by immunoSEQ multiplex PCR, and TCRdb kept only the in-frame ones, dropping some. Of 80,000 to 100,000 clones in the sample, roughly 88% are singletons; the top ten hold roughly 4.6%. Source: peripheral blood, taken from a patient treated with radiotherapy plus ipilimumab. The receptor set was obtained from a human donor with non-small cell lung cancer that progressed on radiotherapy plus ipilimumab.

The V gene is TRBV30, the J gene TRBJ1-1; 10 bases are a match to TRBD1. CDR1 is GTSNPN and CDR2 is SVGIG in the germline V gene (reference sequence). J was trimmed by 1 base and V by 7 bases; bases with no gene match: 9. The CDR3 has 15 amino acids. The CDR3 region is CASRGQGPPNTEAFF. The CDR3 DNA is TGTGCCTCCCGGGGACAGGGGCCACCGAACACTGAAGCTTTCTTT.

This clone was seen a single time. The rearrangement links TRBV9 to TRBJ1-2, with 8 nucleotides matching TRBD1. Germline V gene lookup returns CDR1 SGDLS and CDR2 YYNGEE. The CDR3 has 13 amino acids. Trimming took 3 bases from V and 8 from J; bases not matched to a gene: 6. The CDR3 bases are TGTGCCAGCAGCGCCTGGACAGGGTTCGGCTACACCTTC. Amino acids: CASSAWTGFGYTF.

The chain uses TRBV2 and TRBJ1-2; no reliable D call. Trimming stripped 6 bases from V and 8 bases from J, with 13 bases between. This CDR3 is built from 12 residues. In germline, CDR1 is SNHLY, CDR2 FYNNEI. The chain's CDR3 is CASRKIGEGYTF. As DNA, the CDR3 is TGTGCCAGCAGGAAAATCGGGGAAGGCTACACCTTC. Full variable domain (remainder filled in from reference TRBV2 and TRBJ1-2): EPEVTQTPSHQVTQMGQEVILRCVPISNHLYFYWYRQILGQKVEFLVSFYNNEISEKSEIFDDQFSVERPDGSNFTLKIRSTKLEDSAMYFCASRKIGEGYTFGSGTRLTVV.

CDR3 protein: CAIRNLRDRGYEQYF. CDR3 DNA sequence: TGTGCCATCAGGAATCTCCGGGACAGGGGATACGAGCAGTACTTC. The chain is built from TRBV10-3 and TRBJ2-7, with 10 nucleotides matching TRBD1. Germline V gene lookup returns CDR1 ENHRY and CDR2 SYGVKD. The CDR3 loop spans 15 amino acids. The J segment lost 4 bases and the V segment lost 6 bases, leaving 9 bases of the junction unmatched.

This chain links TRBV20-1 with TRBJ1-2; TRBD1 agrees at 8 bases. CDR3 size: 11 residues. The germline V gene has CDR1 DFQATT and CDR2 SNEGSKA (reference sequence). V lost 6 bases, J lost 4 bases, and 1 base stayed unmatched. The DNA of the CDR3 is TGCAGTGCCACAGGGGGCTATGGCTACACCTTC. Translating it yields CSATGGYGYTF.

This rearrangement joins TRBV27 to TRBJ2-1, with D unclear. CDR3 size: 12 residues. CDR1 is MNHEY and CDR2 is SMNVEV in the germline V gene (reference sequence). V was trimmed by 5 bases and J by 6 bases, leaving 8 bases between them. This CDR3 reads CASSRLSNEQFF. The CDR3 bases are TGTGCCAGCAGTCGACTTTCCAATGAGCAGTTCTTC.

The chain combines TRBV7-3 with TRBJ2-5, with a possible D match to TRBD1 (5 bases). Germline CDR1 is SGHTA and CDR2 is FQGTGA. The V end was cut by 0 bases, the J end by 7 bases, with 15 bases between. The CDR3 covers 15 residues. Here the CDR3 reads CASSLTVGPLGTQYF. The CDR3 nucleotides are TGTGCCAGCAGCTTAACTGTGGGGCCCTTAGGGACCCAGTACTTC.

The chain links TRBV18 to TRBJ2-3; weak D call: TRBD2 (5 bases). Trimming stripped 0 bases from V and 3 bases from J, with 10 bases between. CDR3 size: 15 residues. The germline V gene encodes CDR1 KGHSH and CDR2 LQKENI. CDR3 residues: CASSPPGVATDTQYF. In DNA, the CDR3 is TGTGCCAGCTCACCACCGGGAGTGGCGACAGATACGCAGTATTTT.

V usage is TRBV21-1 and J usage is TRBJ1-1. TRBV21-1 is a pseudogene segment. The CDR3 loop spans 14 amino acids. The CDR3 DNA reads TGTGCCAGCAGCGAGCCCTCGATGGGCACTGAAGCTTTCTTT. It encodes CASSEPSMGTEAFF.

The chain links TRBV18 to TRBJ1-2; D is uncertain. V was shortened by 5 bases and J by 8 bases, with 15 bases between the two germline ends. This CDR3 spans 13 amino acids. The germline V gene has CDR1 KGHSH and CDR2 LQKENI. CDR3 region: CASSTRGPEGYTF. CDR3 nucleotide sequence: TGTGCCAGCTCAACCAGAGGGCCGGAGGGCTACACCTTC.

V and J are TRBV11-3 and TRBJ2-3, with 7 bases matching TRBD2. The V segment lost 5 bases and the J segment 8 bases; nucleotides outside the gene matches: 4. CDR1 is SGHNT, CDR2 YENEEA, per germline. The CDR3 length is 12 residues. The CDR3, as DNA: TGTGCCAGCAGCGGATGGGAGGGTACGCAGTATTTT. Its protein is CASSGWEGTQYF.

This chain connects TRBV27 to TRBJ2-7; 8 nucleotides line up with TRBD2. CDR1 MNHEY and CDR2 SMNVEV come from the germline V gene (reference sequence). This CDR3 region has 14 residues. Unmatched junction bases numbered 7, after V lost 5 bases and J lost 4 bases. For the CDR3, the DNA is TGTGCCAGCAGTAGGGTAGCGGGACCTTACGAGCAGTACTTC. Its translation: CASSRVAGPYEQYF.

This clone occurred a few times. The rearrangement links TRBV18 to TRBJ1-3, with 9 bases fitting TRBD1. V shed 2 bases, J shed 2 bases, and the junction held 1 base outside the gene matches. The CDR3 length is 15 residues. Germline CDR1 is KGHSH and CDR2 is LQKENI. This CDR3 reads CASSPTGGPGNTIYF. In DNA, the CDR3 is TGTGCCAGCTCACCAACAGGGGGCCCTGGAAACACCATATATTTT.

The chain's CDR3 is CASSWYGRVDTQYF. Here the CDR3 DNA reads TGTGCCAGCAGCTGGTACGGGAGAGTAGATACGCAGTATTTT. The gene calls are TRBV5-8 and TRBJ2-3; D might be TRBD2 (6 bases). CDR1 is SGHTS and CDR2 is YDEGEE in the germline V gene. The CDR3 consists of 14 residues. Trimming stripped 3 bases from V and 5 bases from J, with 13 bases between.

The rearrangement links TRBV9 to TRBJ2-3, with 11 bases aligning to TRBD2. This CDR3 is built from 16 residues. Trimming took 3 bases from V and 3 from J; bases not matched to a gene: 6. The germline CDR1 and CDR2 sequences are SGDLS and YYNGEE. Here the CDR3 reads CASSGAGTSGTDTQYF. In nucleotides, the CDR3 is TGTGCCAGCAGCGGCGCCGGGACTAGCGGAACAGATACGCAGTATTTT.

The chain combines TRBV30 with TRBJ1-4; D gene unclear. Trimming stripped 2 bases from V and 7 bases from J, with 14 bases between. The CDR3 is 14 amino acids. Germline V gene data show CDR1 as GTSNPN and CDR2 as SVGIG (reference sequence). The CDR3 loop is CAWSPGSSGEKLFF. Written as DNA, the CDR3 is TGTGCCTGGAGTCCGGGATCCTCGGGTGAAAAACTGTTTTTT.

V gene TRBV2 combines with J gene TRBJ2-5; no clear D gene. CDR1 SNHLY and CDR2 FYNNEI come from the germline V gene. This CDR3 has 14 amino acids. With 4 bases removed from V and 7 bases from J, the gap between germline ends came to 16 bases. CDR3 residues: CASSGESAPGTQYF. The CDR3 nucleotides are TGTGCCAGCAGTGGTGAGTCGGCTCCAGGGACCCAGTACTTC.

This sequence joins TRBV2 and TRBJ2-3; D perhaps matches TRBD1 (5 bases). The V end was cut by 6 bases, the J end by 0 bases, with 13 bases between. This CDR3 has 15 amino acids. Germline lookup yields CDR1 SNHLY and CDR2 FYNNEI. The CDR3 here is CASSFGQSSTDTQYF. CDR3 bases: TGTGCCAGCAGCTTCGGACAATCTAGCACAGATACGCAGTATTTT.

The CDR3: CALTGYNEQFF. CDR3 bases: TGTGCCTTGACAGGGTACAATGAGCAGTTCTTC. The chain has TRBV30 and TRBJ2-1, with 7 bases matching TRBD1. Germline lookup yields CDR1 GTSNPN and CDR2 SVGIG (reference sequence). J gave up 4 bases and V 7 bases, and 1 base lay outside the gene matches. The CDR3 has 11 amino acids.

The chain links TRBV6-5 to TRBJ2-7, with no clear D. The CDR3 runs 14 residues. Trimming removed 6 bases at V and 7 bases at J, with 19 bases between. Germline V gene data show CDR1 as MNHEY and CDR2 as SVGAGI. The CDR3 nucleotides read TGTGCCAGCAGCCTCGGTTCGGTCCCTATGGAGCAGTACTTC. This encodes CASSLGSVPMEQYF.

This clone has only one observation. This sequence joins TRBV2 and TRBJ2-5, with TRBD2 identical over 9 bases. The CDR3 is 16 residues long. Germline CDR1 and CDR2: SNHLY and FYNNEI. V dropped 6 bases and J dropped 2; count of bases not matched to a gene: 10. The CDR3 loop is CASRTSSGVGQETQYF. The CDR3 nucleotides are TGTGCCAGCAGAACATCTAGCGGGGTTGGGCAAGAGACCCAGTACTTC.

The gene calls are TRBV9 and TRBJ2-2; a weak D match, TRBD2 (5 bases). The V gene's germline CDR1 is SGDLS and CDR2 YYNGEE. The CDR3 spans 16 residues. The V end lost 0 bases, the J end lost 4 bases, and 13 bases lay between the germline ends. This CDR3 is CASSVGEGATTGELFF. CDR3 DNA: TGTGCCAGCAGCGTAGGTGAGGGAGCGACCACCGGGGAGCTGTTTTTT.

The CDR3 is CASSPQSGLAYQETQYF. The CDR3 DNA reads TGTGCTAGTAGCCCCCAGTCGGGACTAGCGTACCAAGAGACCCAGTACTTC. The V gene is TRBV12-5, the J gene TRBJ2-5, with 10 bases identical to TRBD2. V shed 8 bases and J 0 bases; nucleotides not matched to a gene: 12. The CDR3 has 17 amino acids. The V gene's germline CDR1 is LGHNT and CDR2 FRNRAP.

The rearrangement uses TRBV6-5 and TRBJ2-3; no clear D. The germline gives CDR1 MNHEY, CDR2 SVGAGI. The V and J ends lost 0 bases and 2 bases respectively, with 9 bases between them. CDR3 length: 15 amino acids. For the CDR3, the DNA is TGTGCCAGCAGTTACTCGACCAGGCTCACAGATACGCAGTATTTT. As protein: CASSYSTRLTDTQYF.

This sequence joins TRBV15 and TRBJ2-5; the match to TRBD2 covers 15 bases. Germline V gene data show CDR1 as LNHNV and CDR2 as YYDKDF (reference sequence). Trimming took 4 bases from V and 5 from J; bases not matched to a gene: 5. CDR3 length: 16 residues. Here the CDR3 reads CATSKGLAGGPETQYF. The CDR3 DNA reads TGTGCCACCAGCAAAGGACTAGCGGGAGGGCCGGAGACCCAGTACTTC.

This rearrangement joins TRBV5-1 to TRBJ2-1; 7 nucleotides line up with TRBD1. The germline V gene has CDR1 SGHRS and CDR2 YFSETQ. The CDR3 spans 16 residues. The V gene end was trimmed by 2 bases and the J gene end by 0 bases; junction bases not matched to a gene: 5. CDR3 bases: TGCGCCAGCAGCTTACAGGGGCGGCCCTCCTACAATGAGCAGTTCTTC. As protein: CASSLQGRPSYNEQFF.

Turning to this clone: Relative to the germline gene, one junction end is altered; a read error may explain this. The rearrangement joins TRBV7-7 to TRBJ2-1; 11 nucleotides align to TRBD1. The CDR3 runs 14 residues. Germline CDR1 reads SSHAT; CDR2 reads FNYEAQ (reference sequence). The CDR3 nucleotides are TGTGCTAGCAGCTTAGGACAGGGGGCCGGGGAGCAGTTCTTC. It specifies CASSLGQGAGEQFF.

This sequence joins TRBV27 and TRBJ2-3, with 8 bases identical to TRBD1. V shed 10 bases and J 7 bases; nucleotides not matched to a gene: 10. Germline CDR1 is MNHEY and CDR2 is SMNVEV (reference sequence). This CDR3 comprises 13 residues. The CDR3 coding sequence is TGTGCCACTTCCCCAGGGGGCGCAAATACGCAGTATTTT. It encodes CATSPGGANTQYF.

The genes are TRBV10-1 and TRBJ1-1, with D maybe TRBD1 (5 bases). The CDR3 covers 13 residues. From germline, CDR1 is WNHNN and CDR2 SYGVQD (reference sequence). V lost 5 bases and J 0 bases, leaving 7 bases between the germline ends. CDR3: CASSRGLNTEAFF. CDR3 nucleotides: TGCGCCAGCAGTAGGGGATTGAACACTGAAGCTTTCTTT.

The chain employs TRBV7-9 and TRBJ1-1; possibly TRBD1 for D (5 bases). The germline V and J ends were trimmed by 4 bases and 0 bases, with 12 bases remaining between them. Germline V CDR1 and CDR2: SEHNR, FQNEAQ (reference sequence). The CDR3 loop spans 15 amino acids. CDR3 nucleotide sequence: TGTGCCAGCAGCTCCCGACAGAATATGAACACTGAAGCTTTCTTT. Protein product: CASSSRQNMNTEAFF.

This clone was seen once. The V and J genes are TRBV9 and TRBJ2-5; TRBD2 matches at 7 bases. This CDR3 comprises 16 residues. Germline CDR1 is SGDLS and CDR2 is YYNGEE. V lost 0 bases to trimming and J lost 2 bases; unmatched junction nucleotides: 7. Here the CDR3 reads CASSVGASGPQETQYF. The CDR3 DNA reads as TGTGCCAGCAGCGTAGGGGCTAGCGGTCCACAAGAGACCCAGTACTTC.